This T cell receptor (beta chain) is drawn from a study of cytomegalovirus exposure and HLA in healthy donors. Germline CDR1 reads MNHNY; CDR2 reads SVGAGI (reference sequence). Deletions cut 2 bases from V and 4 bases from J, with 7 bases between. The length of the CDR3 is 13 residues. Whole-study results and caveats: Over 15,000 TCR beta sequences were associated with HLA alleles at 0.05 false discovery rate in a later analysis. Researchers reported from a later analysis that most CMV-associated TCR beta chains appeared HLA-restricted. As immune exposure information, only CMV serostatus was available. The authors enumerated some 160 TCR beta chains as linked to cytomegalovirus.

About this clone itself: Its antigen is not identified.

PCR involved 60 Vbeta and 13 Jbeta primers. TCRdb keeps only in-frame clones here, not all; method: immunoSEQ multiplex PCR. The table lists about 120,000 clones, about four fifths of them singletons, with more than 8% in the top ten. This clonotype was obtained from a female donor in good health and CMV-seropositive. Source material: PBMCs. This chain links TRBV6-6 with TRBJ2-3; D is perhaps TRBD2 (6 bases). The chain's CDR3 is CASSYREADTQYF. DNA of the CDR3: TGTGCCAGCAGTTACAGGGAGGCAGATACGCAGTATTTT.